One T cell receptor beta chain is described in this entry. This CDR3 comprises 14 residues. With 6 bases clipped from V and 5 bases from J, the junction kept 8 bases outside the gene matches. In germline, CDR1 is DFQATT, CDR2 SNEGSKA (reference sequence). One entry per CDR3 protein results from TCRdb running MiXCR on the RT-PCR reads. There are fewer than 800,000 distinct CDR3 sequences in the sample; more than 13% occur only once, and 3.6% lies in the top ten. The chain links TRBV20-1 to TRBJ2-1; 9 bases align to TRBD2. The receptor was isolated from a female donor in good health, serving as a healthy control. The sample consisted of memory CD4+ T cells from blood. The CDR3: CSAVIAGVNNEQFF. CDR3 nucleotides: TGCAGTGCCGTAATAGCGGGAGTGAACAATGAGCAGTTCTTC.